This entry concerns a single T cell receptor beta chain. This clone's antigen is unknown. One base away there is no much larger clone; base qualities are not given. The Quick-DNA Microprep Kit was used to extract genomic DNA from the sorted cells. TCRbeta DNA was amplified with the immunoSEQ hsTCRbeta kit following the manufacturer's protocol. An Illumina MiSeq instrument was used to sequence the TCRbeta libraries. Per the authors' processing: After out-of-frame sequences were removed, 2,204,828 distinct TCRbeta sequences remained, averaging around 66,000 per individual. Two values were used to score each individual: the count of 150 to 200 previously reported CMV-associated TCRbeta sequences and the total count of productive distinct TCRbeta sequences. A beta-binomial model was reimplemented in Python, and random forests from scikit-learn, run with default parameters, were trained on data from the US cohort. Classifier performance on the Belgian cohort was reported as the median AUC with percentile confidence intervals calculated over 10,000 bootstrap iterations. Drawn from immuneACCESS, this table holds only the in-frame rearrangements with V and J called that TCRdb kept. Clones are partly lost; checked studies trace under half to an unresolved V gene and leave the rest unexplained. D and trimming come from the DNA, and the V and J calls and clone size come from that table. Recorded for this sample are about 57,000 clones; more than 60% of them occurred a single time. The top ten constitute 0.82% of the sample.

CDR1 and CDR2 are drawn from the germline V gene (reference sequence): SGHNT, YYREEE. Relative to germline, V is missing 7 bases and J is missing 5 bases, with 9 bases of the junction outside any gene match. Counted from cysteine to phenylalanine, this CDR3 has 14 amino acids. CDR3 DNA is the only sequence kept; it has 42 bases, read in frame from the first base. A FACSAria II was used to sort memory CD4+ T cells, defined as single viable CD3+CD4+CD8-CD45RO+ cells. CMV serostatus was assessed using a Roche Elecsys assay, by which serum IgG against CMV pp150, pp28, p38 and p52 was detected. After the samples were thawed, total CD4+ T cells were enriched through positive selection using CD4 magnetic microbeads. The samples came from a different study that was designed specifically to examine the CD4+ T cell memory repertoire. Peripheral blood mononuclear cells were isolated and cryopreserved according to standard operating procedures, and serum was kept at -80 degrees C. CD3-PerCP (BW264/56), CD4-APC (RPA-T4), CD45RO-PE (UCHT1) and CD8-Pacific Orange (3B5) antibodies were used for staining, and non-viable cells were excluded with Sytox blue.

This sample was taken from a study of memory CD4+ T cells and cytomegalovirus serostatus (dated by TCRdb to the late 2010s). Broadly, across the study: A total of some 33 healthy Belgian adults, of whom 9 were CMV seropositive and approximately 24 were CMV seronegative, were included in the cohort. CD4+ memory TCRbeta repertoires of a Belgian cohort with known cytomegalovirus serostatus were sequenced in order to replicate a published TCR-based CMV serostatus classifier. The full study reports these points: On the Belgian cohort, the classifier based on the original framework reached a median bootstrapped AUC of roughly 0.94, with a 95% CI of 0.76-1.00. Only CD4+CD45RO+ memory cells were sequenced, in contrast to the original study, which included naive and memory CD4+ and CD8+ populations. The results were interpreted as suggesting that the CMV-associated TCR signature is largely present in the CD4+ memory repertoire. Among the approximately 160 previously reported CMV-associated TCRbeta sequences, 60 to 70 showed up in the CD4+ memory repertoires, with each one found in between one and five individuals. For CMV serostatus prediction, a median bootstrapped AUC of about 0.96 was reached with the original framework, and a median bootstrapped AUC of around 0.9 was reached with a US-trained random forest.

The sequence joins TRBV5-4 to TRBJ2-7; 10 bases in the middle match TRBD2. The receptor was isolated from an adult in good health and CMV-seronegative. The sequencing input was memory CD4+ T cells from blood. CDR3 reads: CASSQTSGVDEQYF. The DNA sequence is given as TGTGCCAGCTCCCAAACTAGCGGGGTAGACGAGCAGTACTTC.